The source of this TCR beta chain is a study of CD4 T cells in relation to SARS-CoV-2 and coronaviruses. A word on this clone: Its antigen is unidentified.

Sequenced by immunoSEQ multiplex PCR; TCRdb stores in-frame clones only, minus some. Altogether 24,000 or so clones are present, about four fifths being singletons, with the ten largest covering about 12%. Before the COVID-19 pandemic, during about 2011-2019, CD4+ T cells were taken from unexposed donors. CD4+ T cells were isolated from the cells after about ten days of culture. The CDR3 extends over 18 amino acids. CDR1 and CDR2 (germline): LGHNT, FRNRAP. J was trimmed by 5 bases and V by 6 bases; bases with no gene match: 16. Study-wide findings and caveats: Pre-pandemic and post-infection samples never came from the same donor.

V usage is TRBV12-5 and J usage is TRBJ2-5, with 12 bases matching TRBD2. The sequence was collected from a human donor in good health. Sample: CD4+ T cells from PBMCs, cultured in vitro. This CDR3 is CASGAISDGTSGPETQYF. In nucleotides, the CDR3 is TGTGCTAGTGGGGCGATATCAGATGGGACTAGCGGGCCTGAGACCCAGTACTTC. Combining the CDR3 with reference TRBV12-5 and TRBJ2-5 gives the whole variable domain DARVTQTPRHKVTEMGQEVTMRCQPILGHNTVFWYRQTMMQGLELLAYFRNRAPLDDSGMPKDRFSAEMPDATLATLKIQPSEPRDSAVYFCASGAISDGTSGPETQYFGPGTRLLVL.